This is a list of T cell receptor beta chains from one sample in a study of control samples from healthy donors and cancer patients. Assay: immunoSEQ multiplex PCR; the TCRdb copy retains only in-frame clones and omits some. The sample records some 94,000 clones, around nine tenths being singletons. The specimen was PBMCs. Every receptor here comes from a woman aged 45-65 years with colorectal cancer. Both conserved end residues are part of each CDR3. The order of the fields is V gene, clone size, J gene, D gene, CDR3 protein, CDR3 DNA. A D gene is named only where the DNA matches it firmly. The size of a clone is reported for some rows only, either as once, few or many, or as a class for expanded clones.

TRBV9	few	TRBJ2-3	NA	CASSVGGGPSTDTQYF	TGTGCCAGCAGCGTAGGAGGGGGACCTAGCACAGATACGCAGTATTTT
TRBV28	NA	TRBJ2-6	TRBD1	CASNPTGVSGANVLTF	TGTGCCAGCAATCCAACAGGGGTCTCTGGGGCCAACGTCCTGACTTTC
TRBV4-3	NA	TRBJ1-4	TRBD1	CASSQSAGTANEKLFF	TGCGCCAGCAGCCAAAGTGCCGGGACAGCAAATGAAAAACTGTTTTTT
TRBV30	NA	TRBJ2-4	NA	CAWDRVGGNIQYF	TGTGCCTGGGACAGGGTGGGGGGAAACATTCAGTACTTC
TRBV21-1	NA	TRBJ1-4	NA	CASSDKGPDEKLFF	TGTGCCAGCAGCGATAAGGGGCCGGATGAAAAACTGTTTTTT
TRBV5-1	NA	TRBJ1-2	NA	CASSLGGREGDNYGYTF	TGCGCCAGCAGCTTGGGGGGCAGGGAAGGTGATAACTATGGCTACACCTTC
TRBV6-5	NA	TRBJ1-1	NA	CASSYTRMNTEAFF	TGTGCCAGCAGTTACACAAGAATGAACACTGAAGCTTTCTTT
TRBV3-1/TRBV3-2	NA	TRBJ2-3	NA	CASSQNQGITDTQYF	TGTGCCAGCAGCCAGAACCAGGGGATCACAGATACGCAGTATTTT
TRBV9	NA	TRBJ2-5	NA	CASSPSGTQETQYF	TGTGCCAGCAGCCCCTCGGGCACTCAAGAGACCCAGTACTTC
TRBV10-3	once	TRBJ1-5	TRBD1	CAISEGRGPGQPQHF	TGTGCCATCAGTGAGGGCAGGGGGCCGGGCCAGCCCCAGCATTTT
TRBV14	NA	TRBJ2-5	TRBD2	CASSRTSGGAGTQYF	TGTGCCAGCAGCCGGACTAGCGGGGGGGCCGGGACCCAGTACTTC
TRBV5-1	NA	TRBJ2-1	TRBD1	CASSLVAGQGYNEQFF	TGCGCCAGCAGCTTGGTAGCCGGACAGGGCTACAATGAGCAGTTCTTC
TRBV4-3	NA	TRBJ2-2	NA	CASSQDLRGRGSGELFF	TGCGCCAGCAGCCAAGACCTCCGGGGTCGGGGGAGCGGGGAGCTGTTTTTT
TRBV20-1	NA	TRBJ1-2	TRBD1	CSASPDRGANYGYTF	TGCAGTGCTAGTCCAGACAGGGGCGCTAACTATGGCTACACCTTC
TRBV6-2/TRBV6-3	NA	TRBJ2-3	TRBD2	CASSPSGGGADTQYF	TGTGCCAGCAGTCCGAGCGGGGGAGGGGCAGATACGCAGTATTTT
TRBV7-2	few	TRBJ1-5	NA	CASSVTSGNNQPQHF	TGTGCCAGCAGCGTGACATCCGGGAACAATCAGCCCCAGCATTTT
TRBV2	NA	TRBJ2-5	TRBD1	CASSERTGKETQYF	TGTGCCAGCAGTGAACGGACAGGGAAAGAGACCCAGTACTTC
TRBV6-2/TRBV6-3	NA	TRBJ1-2	TRBD1	CASSLRGTVANYGYTF	TGTGCCAGCAGTTTGAGAGGGACAGTAGCTAACTATGGCTACACCTTC
TRBV3-1/TRBV3-2	NA	TRBJ2-1	NA	CASSHMGANEQFF	TGTGCCAGCAGCCATATGGGGGCGAATGAGCAGTTCTTC
TRBV2	few	TRBJ1-5	NA	CASSDRDSNQPQHF	TGTGCCAGCAGTGACAGGGATAGCAATCAGCCCCAGCATTTT
TRBV30	NA	TRBJ1-5	NA	CAWSEGGDQPQHF	TGTGCCTGGAGTGAAGGGGGGGATCAGCCCCAGCATTTT
TRBV9	NA	TRBJ2-3	TRBD1	CASSSRDRAPDTQYF	TGTGCCAGCAGCTCGCGGGACAGGGCCCCAGATACGCAGTATTTT